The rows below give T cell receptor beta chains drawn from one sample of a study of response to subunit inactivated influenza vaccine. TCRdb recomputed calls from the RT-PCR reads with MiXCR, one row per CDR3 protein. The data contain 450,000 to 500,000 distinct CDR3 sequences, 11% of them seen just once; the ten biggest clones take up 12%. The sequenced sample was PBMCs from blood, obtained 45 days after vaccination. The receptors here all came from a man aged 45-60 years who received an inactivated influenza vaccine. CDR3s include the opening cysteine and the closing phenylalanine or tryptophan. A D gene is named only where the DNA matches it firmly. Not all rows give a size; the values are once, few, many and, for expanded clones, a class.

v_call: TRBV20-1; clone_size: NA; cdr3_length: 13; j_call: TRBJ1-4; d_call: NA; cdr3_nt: TGCAGTGCTAGAAACCCGAAAGATGAAAAACTGTTTTTT; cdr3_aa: CSARNPKDEKLFF
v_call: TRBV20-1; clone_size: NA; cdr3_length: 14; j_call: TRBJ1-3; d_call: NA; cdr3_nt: TGCAGTGCGATGCATCGGACCGGGGGAAACACCATATATTTT; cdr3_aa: CSAMHRTGGNTIYF
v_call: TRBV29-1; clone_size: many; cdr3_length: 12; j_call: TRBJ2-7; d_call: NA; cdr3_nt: TGCAGCGTTGGCTCGAGTTCCTACGAGCAGTACTTC; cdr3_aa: CSVGSSSYEQYF
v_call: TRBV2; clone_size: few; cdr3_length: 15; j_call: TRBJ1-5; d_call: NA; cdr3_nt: TGTGCCAGCAGTGAATTAGCAGGTCGCAATCAGCCCCAGCATTTT; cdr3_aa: CASSELAGRNQPQHF
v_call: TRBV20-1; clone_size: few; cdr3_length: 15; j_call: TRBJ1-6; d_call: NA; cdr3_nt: TGCAGTGCTAATAAAGAGAGCTCCTATAATTCACCCCTCCACTTT; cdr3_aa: CSANKESSYNSPLHF
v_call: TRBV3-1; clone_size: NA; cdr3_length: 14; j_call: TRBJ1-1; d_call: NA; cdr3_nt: TGTGCCAGCAGCTTGTCGGATCTGAACACTGAAGCTTTCTTT; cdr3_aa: CASSLSDLNTEAFF
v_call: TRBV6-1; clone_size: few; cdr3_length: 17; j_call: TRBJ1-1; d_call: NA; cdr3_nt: TGTGCCAGCAGTCGCTTAAGTGAGACCTGGATGAACACTGAAGCTTTCTTT; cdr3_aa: CASSRLSETWMNTEAFF
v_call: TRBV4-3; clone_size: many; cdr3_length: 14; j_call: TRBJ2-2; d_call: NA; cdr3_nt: TGCGCCAGCAGCCAAGTGGATCCCCCCGGGGAGCTGTTTTTT; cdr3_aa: CASSQVDPPGELFF
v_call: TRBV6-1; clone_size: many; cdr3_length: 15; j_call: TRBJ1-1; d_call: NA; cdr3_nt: TGTGCCAGCACTCTCACCGGGACGTCGAACACTGAAGCTTTCTTT; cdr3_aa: CASTLTGTSNTEAFF
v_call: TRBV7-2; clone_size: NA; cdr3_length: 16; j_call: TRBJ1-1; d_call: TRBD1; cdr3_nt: TGTGCCAGCAGCCCCAGGACAGGGGTTATGAACACTGAAGCTTTCTTT; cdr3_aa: CASSPRTGVMNTEAFF
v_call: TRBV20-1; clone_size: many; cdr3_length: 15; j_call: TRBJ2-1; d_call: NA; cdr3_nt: TGCAGTGCTAGAGCCTTGGGGGGCTCCTACAATGAGCAGTTCTTC; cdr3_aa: CSARALGGSYNEQFF
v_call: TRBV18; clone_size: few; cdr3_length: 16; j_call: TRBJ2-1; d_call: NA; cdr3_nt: TGTGCCAGCTCCCCGACCCTAGCGCACTCCTACAATGAGCAGTTCTTC; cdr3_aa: CASSPTLAHSYNEQFF
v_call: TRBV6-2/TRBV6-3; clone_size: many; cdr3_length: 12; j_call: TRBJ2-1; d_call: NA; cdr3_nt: TGTGCCAGCAGCTCATGGGTCCAAGAGCAGTTCTTC; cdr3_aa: CASSSWVQEQFF
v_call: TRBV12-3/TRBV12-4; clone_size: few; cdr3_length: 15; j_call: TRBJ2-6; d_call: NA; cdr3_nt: TGTGCCAGCAGTTCTCCGGGTTCTGGGGCCAACGTCCTGACTTTC; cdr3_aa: CASSSPGSGANVLTF
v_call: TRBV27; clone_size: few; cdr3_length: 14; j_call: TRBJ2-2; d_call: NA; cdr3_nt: TGTGCCAGCAGGGAAACAGGTCTCACCGGGGAGCTGTTTTTT; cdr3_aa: CASRETGLTGELFF
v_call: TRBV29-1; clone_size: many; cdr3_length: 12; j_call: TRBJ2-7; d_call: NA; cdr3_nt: TGCAGCGTTGTGGCGGCCTCCGGCGAGCAGTACTTC; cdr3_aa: CSVVAASGEQYF
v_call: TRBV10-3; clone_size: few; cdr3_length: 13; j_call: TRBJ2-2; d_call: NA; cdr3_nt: TGTGCCATCAGTGAACCTAGACCCGGGGAGCTGTTTTTT; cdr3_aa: CAISEPRPGELFF
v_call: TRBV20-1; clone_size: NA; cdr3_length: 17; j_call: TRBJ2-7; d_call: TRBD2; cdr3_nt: TGCAGTGCCCCCGGGACTAGCGGGAGGGCAACCTCCTACGAGCAGTACTTC; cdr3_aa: CSAPGTSGRATSYEQYF
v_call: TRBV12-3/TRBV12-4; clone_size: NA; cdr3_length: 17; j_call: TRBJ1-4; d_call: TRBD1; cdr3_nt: TGTGCCAGCAGTTGGACAGGATTGGCGGTGGGAGGTGAAAAACTGTTTTTT; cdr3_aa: CASSWTGLAVGGEKLFF
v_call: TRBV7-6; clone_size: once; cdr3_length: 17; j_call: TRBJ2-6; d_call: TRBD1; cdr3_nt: TGTGCCAGCAGCCCGCGACAGGGGGCGAGGGGGGCCAACGTCCTGACTTTC; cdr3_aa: CASSPRQGARGANVLTF
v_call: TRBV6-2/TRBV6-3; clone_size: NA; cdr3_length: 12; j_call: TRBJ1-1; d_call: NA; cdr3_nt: TGTGCCAGCAGTTACTCGGTCACTGAAGCTTTCTTT; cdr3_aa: CASSYSVTEAFF
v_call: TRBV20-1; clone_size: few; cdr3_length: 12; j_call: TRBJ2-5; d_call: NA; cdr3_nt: TGCAGTGCTATGACGAGACTAGAGACCCAGTACTTC; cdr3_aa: CSAMTRLETQYF
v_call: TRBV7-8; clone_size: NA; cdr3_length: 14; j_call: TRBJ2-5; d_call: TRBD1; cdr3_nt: TGTGCCAGCAGCGGGGGGACAGGAAGAGAGACCCAGTACTTC; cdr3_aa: CASSGGTGRETQYF
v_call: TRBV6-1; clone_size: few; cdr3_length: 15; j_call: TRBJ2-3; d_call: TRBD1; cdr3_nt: TGTGCCAGCAGTGGGATGGACAGGGTGGCAGATACGCAGTATTTT; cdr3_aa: CASSGMDRVADTQYF
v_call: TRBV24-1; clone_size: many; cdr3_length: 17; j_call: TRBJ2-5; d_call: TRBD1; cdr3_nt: TGTGCCACCAGCCAACCGGGACAGGGGTTTGGTGGAGAGACCCAGTACTTC; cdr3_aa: CATSQPGQGFGGETQYF
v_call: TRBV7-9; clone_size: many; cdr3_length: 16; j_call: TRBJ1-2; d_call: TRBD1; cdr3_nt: TGTGCCAGCAGCACGGACAGGGGGCCTAAAAACTATGGCTACACCTTC; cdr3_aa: CASSTDRGPKNYGYTF
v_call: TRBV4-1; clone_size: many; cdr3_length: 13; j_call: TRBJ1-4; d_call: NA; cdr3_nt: TGCGCCAGCAGCCTTGGGCGGGCCGAAAAACTGTTTTTT; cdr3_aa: CASSLGRAEKLFF
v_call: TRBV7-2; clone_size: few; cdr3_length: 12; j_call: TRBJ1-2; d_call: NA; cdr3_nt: TGTGCCAGCAGCAAACCTGGCTATGGCTACACCTTC; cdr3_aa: CASSKPGYGYTF
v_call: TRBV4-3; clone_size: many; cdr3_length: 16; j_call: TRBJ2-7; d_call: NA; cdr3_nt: TGCGCCAGCAGCCAGGTCAGGTCTACCCTGTCCTACGAGCAGTACTTC; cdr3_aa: CASSQVRSTLSYEQYF
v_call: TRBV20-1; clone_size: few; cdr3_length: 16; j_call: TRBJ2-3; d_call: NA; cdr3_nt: TGCAGTGCAAGAGGGGTGGCAGGGCCAAGGGCGGATACGCAGTATTTT; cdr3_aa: CSARGVAGPRADTQYF
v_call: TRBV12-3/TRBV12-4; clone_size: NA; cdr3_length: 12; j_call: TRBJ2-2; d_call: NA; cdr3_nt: TGTGCCACCCAATTTGAAACCGGGGAGCTGTTTTTT; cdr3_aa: CATQFETGELFF
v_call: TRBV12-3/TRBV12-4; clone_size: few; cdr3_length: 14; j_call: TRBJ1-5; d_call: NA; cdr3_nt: TGTGCCAGCAGCTTTGGAGGGGGACGACAGCCCCAGCATTTT; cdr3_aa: CASSFGGGRQPQHF
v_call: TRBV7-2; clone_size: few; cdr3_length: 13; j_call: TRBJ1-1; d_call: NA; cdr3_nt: TGTGCCAGCAGCTTAGCAGGGGTGAGTGAAGCTTTCTTT; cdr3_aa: CASSLAGVSEAFF
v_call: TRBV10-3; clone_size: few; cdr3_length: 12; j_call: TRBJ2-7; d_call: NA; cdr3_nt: TGTGCCATCGGGAACAAGGGCTACGAGCAGTACTTC; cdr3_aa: CAIGNKGYEQYF
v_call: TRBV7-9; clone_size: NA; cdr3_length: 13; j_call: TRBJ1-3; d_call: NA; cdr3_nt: TGTGCCAGCAGCTTAGGATTACCAGGCCAATGGGGGTTT; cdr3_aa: CASSLGLPGQWGF
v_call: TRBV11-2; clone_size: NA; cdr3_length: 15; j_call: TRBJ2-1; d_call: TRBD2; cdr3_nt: TGTGCCAGCAGCTTACGGACTAGCGGGATAGGTGAGCAGTTCTTC; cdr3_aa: CASSLRTSGIGEQFF
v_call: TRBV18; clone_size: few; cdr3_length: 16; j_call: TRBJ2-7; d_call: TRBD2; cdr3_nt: TGTGCCAGCTCACGACAGGGACTAGCGGGCTCCTACGAGCAGTACTTC; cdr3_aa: CASSRQGLAGSYEQYF
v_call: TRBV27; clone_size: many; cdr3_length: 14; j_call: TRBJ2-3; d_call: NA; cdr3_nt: TGTGCCAGCAGTTTTATGGACTTCACAGATACGCAGTATTTT; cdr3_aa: CASSFMDFTDTQYF
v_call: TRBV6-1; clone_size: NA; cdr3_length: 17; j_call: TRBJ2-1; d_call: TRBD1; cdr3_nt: TGTGCCAGGGACCACCGGACAGGGACCTTTGTTGGCAATGAGCAGTTCTTC; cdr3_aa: CARDHRTGTFVGNEQFF
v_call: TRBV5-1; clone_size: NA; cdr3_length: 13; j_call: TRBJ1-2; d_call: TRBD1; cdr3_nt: TGCGCCAGCAGCGCGACAGGGTTGGATGGCTACACCTTC; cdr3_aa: CASSATGLDGYTF
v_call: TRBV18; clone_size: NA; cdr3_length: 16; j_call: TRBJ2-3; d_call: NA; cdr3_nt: TGTGCCAGCTCACCACCGGGACTGTACGACACAGATACGCAGTATTTT; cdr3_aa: CASSPPGLYDTDTQYF
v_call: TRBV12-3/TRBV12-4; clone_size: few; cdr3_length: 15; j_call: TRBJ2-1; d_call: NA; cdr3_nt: TGTGCCAGCAGCCACCAACCTAGCTCCTACAATGAGCAGTTCTTC; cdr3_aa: CASSHQPSSYNEQFF
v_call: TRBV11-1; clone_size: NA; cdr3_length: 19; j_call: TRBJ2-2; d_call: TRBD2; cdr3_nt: TGTGCCAGCAGCTCGACGACTAGCGGGAGTTACGCGGGCACCGGGGAGCTGTTTTTT; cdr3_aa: CASSSTTSGSYAGTGELFF
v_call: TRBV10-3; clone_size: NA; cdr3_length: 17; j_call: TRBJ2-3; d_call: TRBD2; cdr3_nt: TGTGCCACCCTGGTGCGGGGGGAAGACTTAGGGCGAGATACGCAGTATTTT; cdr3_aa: CATLVRGEDLGRDTQYF
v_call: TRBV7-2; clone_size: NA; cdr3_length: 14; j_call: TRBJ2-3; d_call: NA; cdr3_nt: TGTGCCAGCAGCTTAGACGGGTTTTCAGATACGCAGTATTTT; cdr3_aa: CASSLDGFSDTQYF
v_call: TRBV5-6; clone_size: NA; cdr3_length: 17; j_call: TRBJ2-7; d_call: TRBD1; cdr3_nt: TGTGCCAGCAGCTCTGCTCTTGGACAGGGACTCTCCTACGAGCAGTACTTC; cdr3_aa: CASSSALGQGLSYEQYF
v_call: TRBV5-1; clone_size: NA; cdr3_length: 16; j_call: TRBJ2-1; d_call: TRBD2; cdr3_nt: TGCGCCAGCAGCTTGATTAGCGGGAGCTCCTACAATGAGCAGTTCTTC; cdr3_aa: CASSLISGSSYNEQFF
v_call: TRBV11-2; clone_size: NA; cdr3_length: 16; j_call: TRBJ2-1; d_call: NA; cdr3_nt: TGTGCCAGCAGCTTAAATGGCGGGGCTACCTACAATGAGCAGTTCTTC; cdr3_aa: CASSLNGGATYNEQFF
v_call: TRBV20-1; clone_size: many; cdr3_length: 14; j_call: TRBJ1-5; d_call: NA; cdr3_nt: TGCAGTGCGAGAGTAGCAGGCCGAAATCAGCCCCAGCATTTT; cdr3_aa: CSARVAGRNQPQHF
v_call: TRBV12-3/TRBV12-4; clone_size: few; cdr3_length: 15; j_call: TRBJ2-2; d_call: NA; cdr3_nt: TGTGCCAGCAGTTGGACACCCCCGAACACCGGGGAGCTGTTTTTT; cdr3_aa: CASSWTPPNTGELFF
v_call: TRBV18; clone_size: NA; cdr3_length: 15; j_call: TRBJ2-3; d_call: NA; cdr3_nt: TGTGCCAGCTCACCGGGCAAACTTAGCACAGATACGCAGTATTTT; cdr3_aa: CASSPGKLSTDTQYF
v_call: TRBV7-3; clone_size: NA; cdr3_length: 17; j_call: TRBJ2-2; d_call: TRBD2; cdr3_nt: TGTGCCAGCAGCGCCGGGACTAGCGGGATGGGTACCGGGGAGCTGTTTTTT; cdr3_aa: CASSAGTSGMGTGELFF
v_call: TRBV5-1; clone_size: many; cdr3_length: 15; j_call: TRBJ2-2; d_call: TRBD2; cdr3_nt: TGCGCCAGCAGCTTGGATGCGGGGGGCACCGGGGAGCTGTTTTTT; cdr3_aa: CASSLDAGGTGELFF
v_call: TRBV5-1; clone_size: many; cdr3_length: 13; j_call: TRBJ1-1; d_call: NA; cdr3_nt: TGCGCCAGCAGCTTGGTGGCAGGGCCTGACGCTTTCTTT; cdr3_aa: CASSLVAGPDAFF
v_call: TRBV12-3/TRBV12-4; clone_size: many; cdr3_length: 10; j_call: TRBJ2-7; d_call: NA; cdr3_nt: TGTGCCAGCAGTTTGTACGAGCAGTACTTC; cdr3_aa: CASSLYEQYF
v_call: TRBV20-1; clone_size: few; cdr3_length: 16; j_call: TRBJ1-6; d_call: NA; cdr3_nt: TGCAGTGCTAGAGCCGCCCGGGGGGGCGGTAATTCACCCCTCCACTTT; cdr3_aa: CSARAARGGGNSPLHF
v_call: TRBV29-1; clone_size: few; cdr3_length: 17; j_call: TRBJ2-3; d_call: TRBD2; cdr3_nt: TGCAGCGTTGAAAGTTGGGAGCGGGGGGGCGCGACAGATACGCAGTATTTT; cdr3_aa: CSVESWERGGATDTQYF
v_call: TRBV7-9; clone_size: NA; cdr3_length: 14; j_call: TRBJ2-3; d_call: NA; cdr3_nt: TGTGCCAGCAGCTTTTCAGGGAAAGGAGATACGCAGTATTTT; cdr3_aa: CASSFSGKGDTQYF
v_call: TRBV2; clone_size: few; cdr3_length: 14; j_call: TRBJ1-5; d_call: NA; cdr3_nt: TGTGCCAGCAGTGATGGGTCGACAAAACAGCCCCAGCATTTT; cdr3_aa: CASSDGSTKQPQHF
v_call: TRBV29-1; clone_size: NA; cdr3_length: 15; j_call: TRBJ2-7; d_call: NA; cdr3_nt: TGCAGCGTTTCGACAGGATCCCGTATTTCCTACGAGCAGTACTTC; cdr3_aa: CSVSTGSRISYEQYF